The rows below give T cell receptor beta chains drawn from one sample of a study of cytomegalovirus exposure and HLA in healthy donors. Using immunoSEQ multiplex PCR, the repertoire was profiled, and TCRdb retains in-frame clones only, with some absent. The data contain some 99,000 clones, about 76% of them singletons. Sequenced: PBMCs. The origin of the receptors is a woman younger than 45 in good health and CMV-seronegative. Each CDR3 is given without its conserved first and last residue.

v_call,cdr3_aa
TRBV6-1,ASSEGGFGTIETQY
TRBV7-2,ASSPNRGSYYEQY
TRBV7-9,ASRTGNEAYEQY
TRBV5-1,ASSLDRGDNQPQH
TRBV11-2,ASSFPGDHAEAF
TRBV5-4,ASSQDGGTGANVLT
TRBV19,ASSIVGVGDTQY
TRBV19,ASTSIPSQPQH
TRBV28,ASSPTRIHEQY
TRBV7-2,ASSPRTSGMTQY
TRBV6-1,ASSLRTGLGTQY
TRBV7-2,ASSLGREGLQH
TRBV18,ASSPTGNYGYT
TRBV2,ASSEGRGLYEQY
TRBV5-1,ASSLGQGDNEKLF
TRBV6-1,ASSPRGGDQPQH
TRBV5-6,ASSLRLAGPNEQF
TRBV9,ASSSGAGSADTQY
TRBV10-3,AISEILADSGNTIY
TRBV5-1,ASSQTGANTYEQY